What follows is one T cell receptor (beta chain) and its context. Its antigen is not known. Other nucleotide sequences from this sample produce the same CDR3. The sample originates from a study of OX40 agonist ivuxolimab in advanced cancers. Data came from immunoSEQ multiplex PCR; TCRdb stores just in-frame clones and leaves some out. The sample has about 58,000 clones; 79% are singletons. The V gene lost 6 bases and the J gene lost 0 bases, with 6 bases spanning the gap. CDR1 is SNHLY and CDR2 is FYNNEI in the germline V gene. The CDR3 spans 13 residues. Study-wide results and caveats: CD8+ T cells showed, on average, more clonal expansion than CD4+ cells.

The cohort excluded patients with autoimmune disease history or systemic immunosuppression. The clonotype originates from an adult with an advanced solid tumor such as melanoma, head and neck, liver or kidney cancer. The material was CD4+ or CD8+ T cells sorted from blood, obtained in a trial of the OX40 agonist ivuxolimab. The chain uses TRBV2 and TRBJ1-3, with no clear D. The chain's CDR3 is CASRQDSGNTIYF. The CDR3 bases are TGTGCCAGCAGGCAGGACTCTGGAAACACCATATATTTT.